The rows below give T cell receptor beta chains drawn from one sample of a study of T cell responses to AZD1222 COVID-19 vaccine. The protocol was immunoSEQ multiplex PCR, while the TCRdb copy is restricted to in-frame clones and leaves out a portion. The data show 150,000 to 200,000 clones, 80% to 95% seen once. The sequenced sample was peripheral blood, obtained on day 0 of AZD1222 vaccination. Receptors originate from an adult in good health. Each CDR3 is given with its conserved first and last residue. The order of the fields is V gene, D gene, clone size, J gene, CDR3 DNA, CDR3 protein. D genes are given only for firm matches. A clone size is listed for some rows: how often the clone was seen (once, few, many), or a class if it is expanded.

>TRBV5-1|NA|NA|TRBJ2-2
TGCGCCAGCAGCTCGGGGACTCAAGACACCGGGGAGCTGTTTTTT
CASSSGTQDTGELFF
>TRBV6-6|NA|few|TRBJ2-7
TGTGCCAGCAGCCGACCATATGCCGAGCAGTACTTC
CASSRPYAEQYF
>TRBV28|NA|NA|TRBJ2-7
TGTGCCAGCAGTTTAGGAGGGAACGAGCAGTACTTC
CASSLGGNEQYF
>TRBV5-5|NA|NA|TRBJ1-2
TGTGCCAGCAGCTTTTCGTGGGATGGCTACACCTTC
CASSFSWDGYTF
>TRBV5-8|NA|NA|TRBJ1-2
TGTGCCAGCAGCCCACGTCTTTATGGCTACACCTTC
CASSPRLYGYTF
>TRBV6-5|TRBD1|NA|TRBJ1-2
TGTGCCAGCAGCAAACAGGGGGCGGTCATTGGCTACACCTTC
CASSKQGAVIGYTF
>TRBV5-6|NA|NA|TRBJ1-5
TGTGCCAGCAGCTTGTCCGGACGCGGTGGGCCCCAGCATTTT
CASSLSGRGGPQHF
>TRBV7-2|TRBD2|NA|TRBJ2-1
TGTGCCAGCGGGACTAGCGGGAATGGTGAGCAGTTCTTC
CASGTSGNGEQFF
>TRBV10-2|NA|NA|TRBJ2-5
TGCGCCAGCAGTGGAGGGACCCAGTACTTC
CASSGGTQYF
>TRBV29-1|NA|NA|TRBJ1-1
TGCAGCGTTGATAGGGTCCCGGTCGGTGAAGCTTTCTTT
CSVDRVPVGEAFF
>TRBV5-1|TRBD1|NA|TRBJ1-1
TGCGCCAGCAGCTTGACCGGGACAGGTAGTACTGAAGCTTTCTTT
CASSLTGTGSTEAFF
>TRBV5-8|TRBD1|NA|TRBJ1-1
TGTGCCAGCCGGGGACAGGGGAGGACTGAAGCTTTCTTT
CASRGQGRTEAFF
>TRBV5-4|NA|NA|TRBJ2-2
TGTGCCAGCAGCAGTGTCCTGGACGGTTTAGGGGAGCTGTTTTTT
CASSSVLDGLGELFF
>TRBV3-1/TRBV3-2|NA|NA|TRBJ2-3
TGTGCCAGCAGCCAAGTTCGGTGGGACACAGATACGCAGTATTTT
CASSQVRWDTDTQYF
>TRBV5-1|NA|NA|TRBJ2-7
TGCGCCAGCAGCTCGGTACTTGATTTCCCCGAGCAGTACTTC
CASSSVLDFPEQYF
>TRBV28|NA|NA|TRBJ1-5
TGTGCCAGCAGTTTGGCCGGGTCGAGCAATCAGCCCCAGCATTTT
CASSLAGSSNQPQHF
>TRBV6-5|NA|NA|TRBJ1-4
TGTGCCAGCAGTAGAAGGGACATTGGCGAAAAACTGTTTTTT
CASSRRDIGEKLFF
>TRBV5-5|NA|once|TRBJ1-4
TGTGCCAGCAGCACGACGTTAAACGGTGAAAAACTGTTTTTT
CASSTTLNGEKLFF
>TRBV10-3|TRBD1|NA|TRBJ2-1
TGTGCCATCAGTGCCGGACAGGCAACCAATGAGCAGTTCTTC
CAISAGQATNEQFF
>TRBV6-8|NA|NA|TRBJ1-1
TGTGCCAGCAGAAGCGGGACTGAAGGTACAAACACTGAAGCTTTCTTT
CASRSGTEGTNTEAFF
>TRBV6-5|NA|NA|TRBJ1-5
TGTGCCAGCAGTTCCGAGGAGAGGCAGCCCCAGCATTTT
CASSSEERQPQHF
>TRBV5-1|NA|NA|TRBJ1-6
TGCGCCAGCAGCGGGGGTAGCTCCTATAATTCACCCCTCCACTTT
CASSGGSSYNSPLHF
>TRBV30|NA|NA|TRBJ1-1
TGTGCCTGGAGATTTTTGTTACAGTCCGGTCCGGGCACTGAAGCTTTCTTT
CAWRFLLQSGPGTEAFF
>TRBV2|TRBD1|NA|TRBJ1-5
TGTGCCAGCAAGCCGGGACAGGGGCTACGGCAGCCCCAGCATTTT
CASKPGQGLRQPQHF
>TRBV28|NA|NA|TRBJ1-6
TGTGCCAGCAATCGCCGGCACAGTAATTCACCCCTCCACTTT
CASNRRHSNSPLHF
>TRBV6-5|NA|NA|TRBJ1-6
TGTGCCAGCAGTTTGGACTATGGTAATTCACCCCTCCACTTT
CASSLDYGNSPLHF
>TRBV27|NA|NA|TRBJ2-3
TGTGCCAGCAGTTTATCGGACAGCACCTTGGATACGCAGTATTTT
CASSLSDSTLDTQYF
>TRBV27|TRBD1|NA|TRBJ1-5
TGTGCCAGCAGTCTCCAGACAGGGGGGAATCAGCCCCAGCATTTT
CASSLQTGGNQPQHF
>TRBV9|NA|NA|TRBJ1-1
TGTGCCAGCAGCGTAGATGGGGGCCGCCACTTT
CASSVDGGRHF
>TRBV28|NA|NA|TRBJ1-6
TGTGCCAGCAGCCGCGACAGGAGCTCCTATAATTCACCCCTCCACTTT
CASSRDRSSYNSPLHF
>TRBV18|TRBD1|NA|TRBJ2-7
TGTGCCAGCTCAGACAGGGGGGCCTACGAGCAGTACTTC
CASSDRGAYEQYF
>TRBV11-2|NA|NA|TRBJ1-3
TGTGCCAGCAGCTTAGGTGTTGGTATACCCTCTGGAAACACCATATATTTT
CASSLGVGIPSGNTIYF
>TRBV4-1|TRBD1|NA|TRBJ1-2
TGCGCCAGCAGCCAAGGTACCGGACAGGGAGCTAACTATGGCTACACCTTC
CASSQGTGQGANYGYTF
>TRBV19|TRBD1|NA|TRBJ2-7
TGTGCCAGTAGTCCCGGGACAGGGAACGAGCAGTACTTC
CASSPGTGNEQYF
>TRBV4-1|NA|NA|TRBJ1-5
TGCGCCAGCAGCCGCTACTGGAGCAGCAATCAGCCCCAGCATTTT
CASSRYWSSNQPQHF
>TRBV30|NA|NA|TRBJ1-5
TGTGCCTGGAATCGGGGTAGCAATCAGCCCCAGCATTTT
CAWNRGSNQPQHF
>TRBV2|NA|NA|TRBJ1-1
TGTGCCAGCAGTGGAGATTCAGAAGCTTTCTTT
CASSGDSEAFF
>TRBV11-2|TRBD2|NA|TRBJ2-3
TGTGCCAGCAGCGTTAGCGGGAGGGTCGGAGATACGCAGTATTTT
CASSVSGRVGDTQYF
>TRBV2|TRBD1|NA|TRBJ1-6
TGTGCCAGCCGGGACAGGAGGGATTCACCCCTCCACTTT
CASRDRRDSPLHF
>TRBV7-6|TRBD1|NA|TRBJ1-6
TGTGCCAGCAGCCCCGACAGGGGGCCAAATTCACCCCTCCACTTT
CASSPDRGPNSPLHF
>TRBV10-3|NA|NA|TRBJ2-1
TGTGCCATCAATCGGGGCGGCCAAAATGAGCAGTTCTTC
CAINRGGQNEQFF
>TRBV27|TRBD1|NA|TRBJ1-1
TGTGCCAGCAGTTTATCGGGGGGACAGGGAAACACTGAAGCTTTCTTT
CASSLSGGQGNTEAFF
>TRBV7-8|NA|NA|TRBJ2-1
TGTGCCAGCAACCGCCAGAGCTCCTACAATGAGCAGTTCTTC
CASNRQSSYNEQFF
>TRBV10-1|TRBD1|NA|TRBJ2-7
TGCGCCAGCAGTCTGGACAGGCCCCACGAGCAGTACTTC
CASSLDRPHEQYF
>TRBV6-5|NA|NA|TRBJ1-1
TGTGCCAGCAGACCACATGATGAGGGGTATCCTGAAGCTTTCTTT
CASRPHDEGYPEAFF
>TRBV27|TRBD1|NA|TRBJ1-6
TGTGCCAGCAGTCAACAGGGGGCGCTGGGATCACCCCTCCACTTT
CASSQQGALGSPLHF
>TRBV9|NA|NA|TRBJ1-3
TGTGCCAGCAGCGTTACGTCTCACTCTGGAAACACCATATATTTT
CASSVTSHSGNTIYF
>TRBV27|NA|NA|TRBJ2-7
TGTGCCAGCAGTTCCCCCGGGACTGCAGGCTACGAGCAGTACTTC
CASSSPGTAGYEQYF
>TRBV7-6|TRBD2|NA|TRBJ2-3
TGTGCCAGCAGCTTAGTAGTGGGGGGGGGCACAGATACGCAGTATTTT
CASSLVVGGGTDTQYF
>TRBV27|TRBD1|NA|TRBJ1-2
TGTGCCAGCAGTTTAGGCCCAAAATACGACAGGGACTATGGCTACACCTTC
CASSLGPKYDRDYGYTF
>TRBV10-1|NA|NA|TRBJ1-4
TGCGCCAGCAGTGAGTTAAGAGCTCGGGAAAAACTGTTTTTT
CASSELRAREKLFF
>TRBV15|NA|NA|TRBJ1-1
TGTGCCACCAGCAGAGATACCAGGTCCGCTGAAGCTTTCTTT
CATSRDTRSAEAFF
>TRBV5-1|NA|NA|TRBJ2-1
TGCGCCAGCAACCAAGGGGCAGTCTACTCCTACAATGAGCAGTTCTTC
CASNQGAVYSYNEQFF